The 30 T cell receptor beta chains reported below all come from one sample, sequenced in a study of metastatic and nonmetastatic thyroid tumors. TCRdb re-clonotyped the PCR reads via MiXCR. The sample holds roughly 70,000 clones, 18% seen once. Thyroid surgery was preceded by no treatment in any patient. Sequencing used blood. Source of these receptors: a female donor with papillary thyroid cancer or a benign thyroid nodule (not recorded which). Some clones in this sample may be carry-over from other donors' samples.

This clone showed up many times. This chain links TRBV7-2 with TRBJ2-7, with D unresolved. CDR1 and CDR2 (germline): SGHTA, FQGNSA. V lost 5 bases to trimming and J lost 5 bases, with 13 bases between them. This CDR3 spans 13 amino acids. This CDR3 reads CASSLALLHEQYF. Written as DNA, the CDR3 is TGTGCCAGCAGCCTGGCCCTACTCCACGAGCAGTACTTC.

This chain connects TRBV30 to TRBJ1-5, with D hard to call. The CDR3 covers 15 residues. Trimming took 2 bases from V and 7 from J, leaving 18 bases between them. CDR1 and CDR2 from the germline V gene are GTSNPN and SVGIG (reference sequence). CDR3 amino acids: CAWSPRGGRGQPQHF. The CDR3 bases are TGTGCCTGGAGTCCTCGGGGAGGGCGCGGCCAGCCCCAGCATTTT.

This clone was found many times. The V and J genes are TRBV5-1 and TRBJ2-3; D might be TRBD2 (5 bases). V dropped 1 base and J dropped 4 bases, with 10 bases sitting between them. The CDR3 is 14 residues long. Per germline, CDR1 SGHRS and CDR2 YFSETQ. The CDR3 DNA reads as TGCGCCAGCAGCTTGCCCGGGGAGCCAGATACGCAGTATTTT. It codes for CASSLPGEPDTQYF. The full variable domain, rest sourced from reference TRBV5-1 and TRBJ2-3, is KAGVTQTPRYLIKTRGQQVTLSCSPISGHRSVSWYQQTPGQGLQFLFEYFSETQRNKGNFPGRFSGRQFSNSRSEMNVSTLELGDSALYLCASSLPGEPDTQYFGPGTRLTVL.

This clone was picked up many times. J is TRBJ1-2 and V is TRBV2; D remains ambiguous. The germline gives CDR1 SNHLY, CDR2 FYNNEI. Trimming left V 4 bases short and J 3 bases short, with 15 bases between. The CDR3 has 15 residues. This chain's CDR3 is CASSVGGRRDYGYTF. The DNA of the CDR3 is TGTGCCAGCAGTGTGGGAGGACGGCGAGACTATGGCTACACCTTC.

The table lists this clone with many counts. This chain links TRBV9 with TRBJ2-1; D is possibly TRBD1 (6 bases). Per the germline V gene, CDR1 is SGDLS and CDR2 is YYNGEE. Trimming shortened V by 0 bases and J by 8 bases, and 12 bases separated the two germline ends. There are 14 residues in the CDR3. CDR3 protein: CASSVAAGAYEQFF. CDR3 DNA: TGTGCCAGCAGCGTAGCTGCAGGGGCGTATGAGCAGTTCTTC.

This clone was recorded many times. The rearrangement uses TRBV28 and TRBJ2-5; D is possibly TRBD1 (5 bases). Germline loops: CDR1 MDHEN, CDR2 SYDVKM. Trimming removed 6 bases at V and 2 bases at J, with 16 bases between. The CDR3 is made up of 15 amino acids. This CDR3 reads CASSNRTSGQETQYF. The CDR3, as DNA: TGTGCCAGCAGCAATCGAACATCAGGGCAAGAGACCCAGTACTTC.

This clone was observed many times. The chain links TRBV29-1 to TRBJ2-1; 8 positions match TRBD2. Germline assignment: CDR1 SQVTM and CDR2 ANQGSEA. V trimming: 5 bases; J trimming: 2 bases; junction bases outside the gene matches: 2. The CDR3 loop spans 13 amino acids. The CDR3 loop is CSVYSGTYNEQFF. The CDR3 bases are TGCAGCGTTTATAGCGGGACCTACAATGAGCAGTTCTTC.

This clone was counted ten times or more. The chain joins TRBV2 to TRBJ1-1, with D uncertain. V was shortened by 4 bases and J by 1 base, with 7 bases between the two germline ends. The CDR3 loop spans 13 amino acids. Germline V gene sequence: CDR1 SNHLY, CDR2 FYNNEI. The CDR3: CASSASGNTEAFF. CDR3 DNA: TGTGCCAGCAGTGCGTCAGGGAACACTGAAGCTTTCTTT.

This clone came up many times. CDR3 sequence: CASIPGTGVTGELFF. CDR3 nucleotide sequence: TGTGCCAGCATCCCAGGGACAGGGGTCACCGGGGAGCTGTTTTTT. The chain recombines TRBV7-3 with TRBJ2-2; the match to TRBD1 covers 10 bases. The V segment lost 7 bases and the J segment 4 bases; nucleotides outside the gene matches: 6. The V gene's germline CDR1 is SGHTA and CDR2 FQGTGA. The CDR3 has 15 residues.

The genes are TRBV10-1 and TRBJ2-7; maybe TRBD2 (7 bases). Germline V CDR1 and CDR2: WNHNN, SYGVQD (reference sequence). CDR3 length: 14 amino acids. Trimming stripped 0 bases from V and 6 bases from J, with 12 bases between. The CDR3 loop is CASSESGGLREQYF. CDR3 DNA: TGCGCCAGCAGTGAGTCGGGGGGGCTCCGCGAGCAGTACTTC.

The rearrangement joins TRBV7-3 to TRBJ2-2; 9 bases match TRBD2. From germline, CDR1 is SGHTA and CDR2 FQGTGA. V was clipped by 5 bases and J by 0 bases; unmatched bases: 4. The CDR3 sequence is 16 residues long. The CDR3 coding sequence is TGTGCCAGCAGCAAACCTAGCGGGACGAACACCGGGGAGCTGTTTTTT. Its translation is CASSKPSGTNTGELFF.

In its sample, this clone was seen many times. The CDR3 region has the DNA TGTGCCACCACGGCCCGGGCGGTGGGCTATGGCTACACCTTC. Its protein is CATTARAVGYGYTF. This chain uses TRBV19 with TRBJ1-2; D is uncertain. V lost 10 bases, J lost 4 bases, and 19 bases lay in between. This CDR3 is 14 amino acids long. In germline, CDR1 is LNHDA, CDR2 SQIVND (reference sequence).

This clone was seen a handful of times. The V call is TRBV9, the J call TRBJ2-1; 7 bases map to TRBD2. Trimming at V came to 4 bases and at J to 5 bases, leaving 6 bases not matched to a gene. This CDR3 region has 14 residues. CDR1 and CDR2 from the germline V gene are SGDLS and YYNGEE. CDR3 protein: CASSWGGVHNEQFF. In nucleotides, the CDR3 is TGTGCCAGCAGCTGGGGGGGTGTGCACAATGAGCAGTTCTTC.

This clone was seen ten or more times. The chain has TRBV30 and TRBJ2-7, with no clear D. The V end lost 0 bases, the J end lost 1 base, and 10 bases lay between the germline ends. Germline V gene sequence: CDR1 GTSNPN, CDR2 SVGIG (reference sequence). There are 14 residues in the CDR3. The CDR3: CAWSVLGRSYEQYF. In DNA, the CDR3 is TGTGCCTGGAGTGTACTTGGCCGTTCCTACGAGCAGTACTTC.

This chain joins TRBV5-1 and TRBJ2-5; 12 bases match TRBD2. The trim removed 4 bases at V and 5 bases at J, leaving 9 bases unmatched. The CDR3 loop spans 16 amino acids. The germline V gene encodes CDR1 SGHRS and CDR2 YFSETQ. Here the CDR3 reads CASSPLAGGPGETQYF. The CDR3, as DNA: TGCGCCAGCAGCCCCCTAGCGGGAGGGCCCGGGGAGACCCAGTACTTC.

This clone was observed many times. The chain joins TRBV5-1 to TRBJ1-2, with TRBD1 matching 7 bases. The CDR3 contains 13 residues. Germline V gives CDR1 SGHRS, CDR2 YFSETQ. With V trimmed by 0 bases and J by 7 bases, 3 bases remained unmatched. The CDR3 DNA reads as TGCGCCAGCAGCTTGGGACAGGGTAGTGGCTACACCTTC. It encodes CASSLGQGSGYTF. Using reference TRBV5-1 and TRBJ1-2 for the parts outside the CDR3, the full variable domain is KAGVTQTPRYLIKTRGQQVTLSCSPISGHRSVSWYQQTPGQGLQFLFEYFSETQRNKGNFPGRFSGRQFSNSRSEMNVSTLELGDSALYLCASSLGQGSGYTFGSGTRLTVV.

As for this clone: One end of the junction varies from germline; a read error may be responsible. This chain joins TRBV2 and TRBJ1-6; the D gene is possibly TRBD1 (5 bases). The germline V gene encodes CDR1 SNHLY and CDR2 FYNNEI. This CDR3 comprises 13 residues. CDR3 nucleotide sequence: TGTGACAGCAGTTCATTGGGGCGTTCACCCCTACACTTT. This codes for CDSSSLGRSPLHF.

This clone occurred many times. CDR3 nucleotides: TGTGCCAGCGGTCGGGCAGTCAGCACAGATACGCAGTATTTT. It yields the protein CASGRAVSTDTQYF. The chain links TRBV6-1 to TRBJ2-3; D gene unclear. This CDR3 is built from 14 residues. CDR1 is MNHNS, CDR2 SASEGT, per germline. Trimming took 8 bases from V and 0 from J, leaving 12 bases between them.

Points on this clone: The CDR3 does not end in the conserved phenylalanine or tryptophan, so this is likely a read error. The chain couples TRBV27 to TRBJ1-2, with unresolved D. This CDR3 spans 16 amino acids. From germline, CDR1 is MNHEY and CDR2 SMNVEV (reference sequence). The CDR3 reads CARSLGSAGRNYGYTL. The CDR3 nucleotides read TGTGCCCGCAGTTTAGGTTCGGCGGGCCGTAACTATGGCTACACCTTA.

The chain couples TRBV18 to TRBJ2-2, with TRBD1 matching 8 bases. The germline V gene encodes CDR1 KGHSH and CDR2 LQKENI. CDR3 length: 13 amino acids. Losses at the gene ends were 4 bases for V and 6 bases for J; bases not matched to a gene: 1. Written as DNA, the CDR3 is TGTGCCAGCTCACGGGGACAGGCCGGGGAGCTGTTTTTT. Translation gives CASSRGQAGELFF. The full variable domain, its missing parts supplied by reference TRBV18 and TRBJ2-2, is NAGVMQNPRHLVRRRGQEARLRCSPMKGHSHVYWYRQLPEEGLKFMVYLQKENIIDESGMPKERFSAEFPKEGPSILRIQQVVRGDSAAYFCASSRGQAGELFFGEGSRLTVL.

This clone was counted ten times or more. The CDR3 reads CASSQANRGYEQYF. CDR3 nucleotide sequence: TGCGCCAGCAGCCAAGCTAACAGGGGCTACGAGCAGTACTTC. The chain has TRBV4-1 and TRBJ2-7, with TRBD1 identical over 7 bases. The CDR3 has 14 amino acids. Germline values: CDR1 MGHRA, CDR2 YSYEKL. The trim removed 1 base at V and 3 bases at J, leaving 3 bases unmatched.

This clone was detected ten times or more. The chain's CDR3 is CASSSPGQGTGELFF. DNA for the CDR3: TGTGCCAGCAGCTCTCCGGGACAGGGAACCGGGGAGCTGTTTTTT. The V call is TRBV7-9, the J call TRBJ2-2; 9 bases align to TRBD1. V trimming: 4 bases; J trimming: 5 bases; junction bases outside the gene matches: 5. Germline V gives CDR1 SEHNR, CDR2 FQNEAQ (reference sequence). There are 15 residues in the CDR3.

This clone occurred many times. In the same sample, other DNA sequences code for this CDR3. The chain uses TRBV27 and TRBJ1-5; TRBD1 is a possible D gene (6 bases). CDR1 MNHEY and CDR2 SMNVEV come from the germline V gene (reference sequence). CDR3 length: 15 amino acids. V lost 7 bases and J 1 base, leaving 14 bases between the germline ends. The CDR3, as DNA: TGTGCCAGCACCATGGGGGGGCCGAGCAATCAGCCCCAGCATTTT. Translated: CASTMGGPSNQPQHF.

The chain combines TRBV5-1 with TRBJ2-1; TRBD2 matches at 9 bases. Germline V lookup: CDR1 SGHRS, CDR2 YFSETQ. The CDR3 is 15 amino acids. The ends lost 0 bases at V and 10 bases at J; junction bases unmatched: 8. CDR3 DNA: TGCGCCAGCAGCTTGGCTTTAGCGGGAGCAGGGGAGCAGTTCTTC. Its protein product is CASSLALAGAGEQFF.

V gene TRBV6-1 combines with J gene TRBJ2-3; 9 nucleotides align to TRBD2. V shed 1 base, J shed 2 bases, and the junction held 4 bases outside the gene matches. Germline values: CDR1 MNHNS, CDR2 SASEGT. This CDR3 has 16 amino acids. The CDR3 loop reads CASSEGAGGSTDTQYF. CDR3 bases: TGTGCCAGCAGTGAAGGTGCGGGGGGGTCCACAGATACGCAGTATTTT.

This clone has more than one count but fewer than ten. A much more abundant neighbour one base away suggests this may be a read error. Other DNA sequences of this sample code for an identical CDR3. The genes are TRBV20-1 and TRBJ2-1; D is ambiguous. Looked up from germline, CDR1 is DFQATT and CDR2 is SNEGSKA (reference sequence). CDR3 length: 15 residues. CDR3 DNA: TGCAGTGCCAGAGGCGGTAATCACCATTCCGGTGAGCAGTTCTTC. Translating it yields CSARGGNHHSGEQFF.

V is TRBV6-2 or TRBV6-3 and J is TRBJ2-1, with 10 bases fitting TRBD2. Trimming at V came to 6 bases and at J to 6 bases, leaving 8 bases not matched to a gene. The CDR3 loop spans 15 amino acids. Germline CDR1 is MNHEY and CDR2 is SVGEGT. CDR3 sequence: CASRASGRKGNEQFF. Here the CDR3 DNA reads TGTGCCAGCAGGGCTAGCGGGAGAAAGGGCAATGAGCAGTTCTTC.

This clone was counted many times. V and J are TRBV30 and TRBJ2-1; D gene unclear. The CDR3 loop spans 11 amino acids. V gave up 4 bases and J gave up 4 bases, with 5 bases separating them. Germline values: CDR1 GTSNPN, CDR2 SVGIG (reference sequence). The CDR3 spells CAWNEYNEQFF. The DNA for the CDR3 is TGTGCCTGGAATGAATACAATGAGCAGTTCTTC.

In its sample, this clone was seen many times. The chain has TRBV30 and TRBJ1-5; 8 positions match TRBD1. Germline lookup yields CDR1 GTSNPN and CDR2 SVGIG (reference sequence). V was clipped by 3 bases and J by 6 bases; unmatched bases: 4. This CDR3 contains 13 residues. The CDR3 reads CAWSRTGSQPQHF. In DNA, the CDR3 is TGTGCCTGGAGCCGGACAGGGTCTCAGCCCCAGCATTTT.

This clone was seen repeatedly, ten times or more. This chain joins TRBV7-9 and TRBJ2-1, with D perhaps TRBD2 (6 bases). Trimming took 2 bases from V and 5 from J, leaving 16 bases between them. CDR3 length equals 16 residues. Germline V gives CDR1 SEHNR, CDR2 FQNEAQ (reference sequence). The CDR3 DNA follows: TGTGCCAGCAGCTTATTGCTTTTCGCGGGAAACAATGAGCAGTTCTTC. Its protein product is CASSLLLFAGNNEQFF.